This TCR beta chain is drawn from a study of T cell repertoires in cytomegalovirus infection. As for the study in general: Matching HLA type, along with CMV infection, was indicated by public TCR beta signatures. Findings of the study overall: The study found HLA-C-restricted CMV-specific TCR beta clonotypes dominating the ex vivo response. Summed frequency of public TCR beta families distinguished CMV carriers with the relevant HLA.

Details on this clonotype: Its antigen is undetermined.

Each CDR3 protein gets one entry after TCRdb re-called the reads with MiXCR. Here the sample spans about 740,000 distinct CDR3 sequences, about a third being singletons. This CDR3 region has 15 residues. Trimming removed 3 bases from V and 6 bases from J, with 18 bases in between. Germline CDR1 and CDR2: DFQATT and SNEGSKA (reference sequence). The sequenced material came from PBMCs. The gene calls are TRBV20-1 and TRBJ1-5; D call uncertain. The sequence was obtained from a human donor in good health (CMV status not recorded). Some clones in this sample may be carry-over from other donors' samples. CDR3 nucleotides: TGCAGTGCTAGTCCTCAGACCGGAGCAGGTCAGCCCCAGCATTTT. This encodes CSASPQTGAGQPQHF.